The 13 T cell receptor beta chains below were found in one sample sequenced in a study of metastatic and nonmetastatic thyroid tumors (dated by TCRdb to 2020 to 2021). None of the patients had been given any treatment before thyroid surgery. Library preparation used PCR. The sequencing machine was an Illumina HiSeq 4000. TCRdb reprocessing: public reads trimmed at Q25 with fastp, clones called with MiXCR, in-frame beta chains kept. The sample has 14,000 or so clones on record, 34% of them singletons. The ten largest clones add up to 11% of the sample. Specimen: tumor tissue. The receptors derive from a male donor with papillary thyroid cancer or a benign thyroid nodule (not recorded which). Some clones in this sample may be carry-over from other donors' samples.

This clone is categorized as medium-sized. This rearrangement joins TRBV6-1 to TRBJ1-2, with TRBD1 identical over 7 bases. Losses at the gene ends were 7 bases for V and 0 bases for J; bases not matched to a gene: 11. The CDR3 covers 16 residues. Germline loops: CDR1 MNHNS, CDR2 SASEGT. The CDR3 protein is CASTSDHRGSNYGYTF. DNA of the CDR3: TGTGCCAGCACCTCAGATCACAGGGGTTCTAACTATGGCTACACCTTC.

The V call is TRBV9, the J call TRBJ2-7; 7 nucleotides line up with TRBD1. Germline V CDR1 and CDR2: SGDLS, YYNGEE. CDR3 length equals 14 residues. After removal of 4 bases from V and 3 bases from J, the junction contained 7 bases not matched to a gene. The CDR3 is CASSPTGLSYEQYF. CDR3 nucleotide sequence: TGTGCCAGCAGCCCGACAGGGCTTAGCTACGAGCAGTACTTC. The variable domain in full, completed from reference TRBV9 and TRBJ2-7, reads DSGVTQTPKHLITATGQRVTLRCSPRSGDLSVYWYQQSLDQGLQFLIQYYNGEERAKGNILERFSAQQFPDLHSELNLSSLELGDSALYFCASSPTGLSYEQYFGPGTRLTVT.

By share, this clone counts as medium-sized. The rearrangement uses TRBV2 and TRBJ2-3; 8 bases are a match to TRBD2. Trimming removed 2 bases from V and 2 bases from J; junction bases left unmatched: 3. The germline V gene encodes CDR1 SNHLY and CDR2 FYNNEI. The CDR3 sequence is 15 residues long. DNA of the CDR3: TGTGCCAGCAGTGAAACTGGACTAGCCACAGATACGCAGTATTTT. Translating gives CASSETGLATDTQYF.

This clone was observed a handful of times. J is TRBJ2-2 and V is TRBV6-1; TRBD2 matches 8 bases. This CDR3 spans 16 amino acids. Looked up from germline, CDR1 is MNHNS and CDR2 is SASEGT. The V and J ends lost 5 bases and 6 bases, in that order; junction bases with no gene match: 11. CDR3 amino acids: CASSLSPGLEAGELFF. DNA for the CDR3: TGTGCCAGCAGTCTTTCTCCGGGACTAGAAGCCGGGGAGCTGTTTTTT.

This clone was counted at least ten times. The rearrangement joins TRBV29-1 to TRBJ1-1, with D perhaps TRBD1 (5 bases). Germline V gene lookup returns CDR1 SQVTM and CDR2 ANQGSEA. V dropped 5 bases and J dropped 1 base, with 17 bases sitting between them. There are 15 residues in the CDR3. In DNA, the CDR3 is TGCAGCGTTACTAAATGGGACCGCAAGAACACTGAAGCTTTCTTT. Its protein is CSVTKWDRKNTEAFF.

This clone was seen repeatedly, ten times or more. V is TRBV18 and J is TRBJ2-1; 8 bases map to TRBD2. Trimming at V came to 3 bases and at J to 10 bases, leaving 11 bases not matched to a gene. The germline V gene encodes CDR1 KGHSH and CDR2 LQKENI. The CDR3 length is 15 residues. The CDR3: CASSPTSGSHSEQFF. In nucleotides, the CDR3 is TGTGCCAGCTCACCTACTAGCGGATCCCATTCGGAGCAGTTCTTC.

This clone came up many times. CDR3 region: CASSFAWGAGGYTF. The CDR3 DNA reads TGTGCCAGCAGCTTCGCCTGGGGGGCGGGGGGCTACACCTTC. The rearrangement joins TRBV5-4 to TRBJ1-2; tentatively, D is TRBD1 (6 bases). The CDR3 consists of 14 residues. Trimming cost V 2 bases and J 8 bases, with 16 bases left between them. Germline assignment: CDR1 SGHNT and CDR2 YYREEE (reference sequence).

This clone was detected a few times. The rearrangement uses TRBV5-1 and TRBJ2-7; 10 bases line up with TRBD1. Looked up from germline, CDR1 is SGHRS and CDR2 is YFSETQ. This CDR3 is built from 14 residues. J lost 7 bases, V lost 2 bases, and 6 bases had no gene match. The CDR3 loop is CASSFDRGLGEQYF. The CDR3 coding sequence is TGCGCCAGCAGCTTTGACAGGGGGCTGGGTGAGCAGTACTTC.

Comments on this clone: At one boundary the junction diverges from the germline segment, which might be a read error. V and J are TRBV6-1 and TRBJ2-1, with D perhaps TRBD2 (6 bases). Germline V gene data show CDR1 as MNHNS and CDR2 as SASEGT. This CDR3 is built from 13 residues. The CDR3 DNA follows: TGTGCCAGCAGTCGGGACTCCAACAATGAGCAGTTCTTC. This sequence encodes CASSRDSNNEQFF.

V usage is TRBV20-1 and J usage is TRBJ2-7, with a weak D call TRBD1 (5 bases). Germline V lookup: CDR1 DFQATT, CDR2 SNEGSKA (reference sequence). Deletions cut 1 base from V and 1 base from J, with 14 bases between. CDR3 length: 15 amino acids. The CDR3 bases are TGCAGTGCTAGAGGGTTTCCCAGGGTGTCCTACGAGCAGTACTTC. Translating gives CSARGFPRVSYEQYF.

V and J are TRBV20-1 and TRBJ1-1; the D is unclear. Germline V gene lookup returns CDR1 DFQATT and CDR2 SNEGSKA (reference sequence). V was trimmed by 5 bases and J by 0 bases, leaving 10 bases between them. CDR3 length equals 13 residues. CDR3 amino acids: CSARFPMNTEAFF. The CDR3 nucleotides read TGCAGTGCTCGATTCCCGATGAACACTGAAGCTTTCTTT.

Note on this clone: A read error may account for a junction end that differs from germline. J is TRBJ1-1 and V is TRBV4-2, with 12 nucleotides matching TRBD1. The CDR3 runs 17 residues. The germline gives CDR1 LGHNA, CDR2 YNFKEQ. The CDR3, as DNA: TGTGCCAGCAACCAAGACGGGACAGGGGGCGCGGGCGGTGAAGCTTTCTTT. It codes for CASNQDGTGGAGGEAFF.

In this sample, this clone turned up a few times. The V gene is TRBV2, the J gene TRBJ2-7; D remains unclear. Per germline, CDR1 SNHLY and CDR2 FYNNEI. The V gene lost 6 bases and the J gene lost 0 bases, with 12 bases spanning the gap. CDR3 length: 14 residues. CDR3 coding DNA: TGTGCCAGCAGCGAGCAGGAGAGCTCCTACGAGCAGTACTTC. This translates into CASSEQESSYEQYF.